This T cell receptor (beta chain) was recorded in a study of CD8+CD57+ T cells in acquired aplastic anemia. Study at large: Sorted CD4+ and CD8+ cells yielded roughly 3.4 ug of DNA on average.

CD8+CD57+ cell expansion had been shown by flow cytometry in patients chosen for sequencing. On this clonotype: The junction does not match germline at one end; this may be a read error.

CDR1 is LGHNA, CDR2 YNFKEQ, per germline. The CDR3 sequence is 17 residues long. Genomic DNA acted as the template from which TCR beta VDJ combination and CDR3 sequence profiling were carried out. MiXCR was run by TCRdb on the reads, yielding one entry per CDR3 protein. The table includes approximately 160,000 distinct CDR3 sequences, about 45% detected once. The chain employs TRBV4-2 and TRBJ1-4, with a tentative D call TRBD1 (5 bases). The source material was sorted CD4+, CD8+, or CD8+CD57+ T cells (not recorded which) from PBMCs. The clonotype comes from a human donor with aplastic anemia. The CDR3 nucleotides read TGTGCCAGCAGGCAAGGGGTCGGGGGTGGTACTAATGAAAAACTGTTTTTT. It yields the protein CASRQGVGGGTNEKLFF.